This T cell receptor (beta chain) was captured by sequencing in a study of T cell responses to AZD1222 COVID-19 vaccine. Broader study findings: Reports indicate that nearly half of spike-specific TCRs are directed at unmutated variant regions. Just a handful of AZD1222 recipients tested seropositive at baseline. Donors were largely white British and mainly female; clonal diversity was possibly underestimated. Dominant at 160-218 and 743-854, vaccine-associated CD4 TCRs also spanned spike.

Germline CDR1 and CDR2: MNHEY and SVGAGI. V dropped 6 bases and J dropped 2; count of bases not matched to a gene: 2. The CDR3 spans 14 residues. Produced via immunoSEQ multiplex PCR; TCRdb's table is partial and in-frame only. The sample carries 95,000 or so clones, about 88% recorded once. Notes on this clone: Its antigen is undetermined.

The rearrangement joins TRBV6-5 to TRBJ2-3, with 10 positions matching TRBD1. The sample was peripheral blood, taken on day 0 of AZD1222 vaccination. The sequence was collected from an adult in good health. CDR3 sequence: CASRTGGPTDTQYF. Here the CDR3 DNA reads TGTGCCAGCAGGACAGGGGGCCCCACAGATACGCAGTATTTT.